Presented here are 15 T cell receptor beta chains from one specimen sequenced in a study of human T cells and chemical hapten exposure. The sample's time point: pre-sensitization, week 0. This sample's treatment: therapeutic diphenylcyclopropenone sensitization with weekly scalp DPC. TCRdb processed the RACE reads anew with MiXCR; each CDR3 protein has one entry. The sample shows about 42,000 distinct CDR3 sequences, around 12% of them seen only once. The sample in question was whole blood, obtained in connection with sensitization to the hapten diphenylcyclopropenone (DPC). The receptors were sampled from a young woman with alopecia areata. Some clones in this sample may be carry-over from other donors' samples.

The genes are TRBV20-1 and TRBJ2-1; 7 positions match TRBD2. J lost 4 bases, V lost 0 bases, and 12 bases had no gene match. This CDR3 contains 17 residues. CDR1 DFQATT and CDR2 SNEGSKA come from the germline V gene (reference sequence). The CDR3 nucleotides are TGCAGTGCTAGAGATCTTTCGGCCCAGCGGGGTTACAATGAGCAGTTCTTC. Translation gives CSARDLSAQRGYNEQFF.

This clonotype was seen a handful of times. The chain joins TRBV9 to TRBJ1-1; the D gene is possibly TRBD1 (6 bases). V was cut by 1 base and J by 1 base, with 8 bases left in between. CDR3 size: 14 residues. The germline V gene has CDR1 SGDLS and CDR2 YYNGEE. DNA of the CDR3: TGTGCCAGCAGCGTAATGGGACAGAACACTGAAGCTTTCTTT. Protein sequence: CASSVMGQNTEAFF.

This clonotype was picked up many times. V is TRBV7-2 and J is TRBJ1-4; D may be TRBD1 (6 bases). There are 15 residues in the CDR3. Germline V gene data show CDR1 as SGHTA and CDR2 as FQGNSA. With 4 bases removed from V and 8 bases from J, the gap between germline ends came to 17 bases. The CDR3 nucleotides read TGTGCCAGCAGCTCTATCCGGGACGGGGGCGAAAAACTGTTTTTT. As protein: CASSSIRDGGEKLFF.

V is TRBV4-1 and J is TRBJ1-1; a weak D match, TRBD1 (6 bases). From germline, CDR1 is MGHRA and CDR2 YSYEKL. CDR3 length equals 17 residues. V gave up 2 bases and J gave up 3 bases, with 19 bases separating them. As DNA, the CDR3 is TGCGCCAGCAGCCAACCAACAGGGTTCCAAGGAGACACTGAAGCTTTCTTT. It encodes CASSQPTGFQGDTEAFF.

This chain connects TRBV5-1 to TRBJ2-3; D remains unclear. This CDR3 is built from 13 residues. The germline gives CDR1 SGHRS, CDR2 YFSETQ. V was shortened by 4 bases and J by 0 bases, with 6 bases between the two germline ends. CDR3 in DNA: TGCGCCAGCAGCCATGACAGCACAGATACGCAGTATTTT. Translated, it gives CASSHDSTDTQYF. The whole variable domain, filled in from reference TRBV5-1 and TRBJ2-3, reads KAGVTQTPRYLIKTRGQQVTLSCSPISGHRSVSWYQQTPGQGLQFLFEYFSETQRNKGNFPGRFSGRQFSNSRSEMNVSTLELGDSALYLCASSHDSTDTQYFGPGTRLTVL.

For this clonotype: In this CDR3 the conserved last residue, phenylalanine or tryptophan, is missing, so a read error is likely. The limits of the CDR3 on the DNA are not certain, so only TCRdb's listed CDR3 is given. This chain uses TRBV28 with TRBJ2-3; the table's TRBD2 call for D was not verified on the DNA. Germline V CDR1 and CDR2: MDHEN, SYDVKM. Termini included, the CDR3 measures 10 amino acids. This chain's CDR3 is CASSPMRGGS.

At least ten counts were recorded for this clonotype. The chain uses TRBV19 and TRBJ2-1; a possible D gene is TRBD1 (6 bases). Trimming pared 4 bases from V and 4 bases from J, leaving 17 bases between. CDR1 is LNHDA and CDR2 is SQIVND in the germline V gene (reference sequence). This CDR3 contains 16 residues. This chain's CDR3 is CASSNRLVGQYNEQFF. The CDR3 nucleotides are TGTGCCAGTAGTAACAGGTTGGTAGGACAGTACAATGAGCAGTTCTTC.

This clonotype was counted between two and nine times. This chain uses TRBV2 with TRBJ1-2; 10 bases are shared with TRBD1. This CDR3 comprises 13 residues. The V gene end was trimmed by 3 bases and the J gene end by 8 bases; junction bases not matched to a gene: 3. Germline CDR1 SNHLY, CDR2 FYNNEI. CDR3 sequence: CASSEETGGGYTF. CDR3 coding DNA: TGTGCCAGCAGTGAGGAGACAGGGGGCGGCTACACCTTC.

This clonotype was detected many times. V is TRBV28 and J is TRBJ1-1; no definite D call. The CDR3 contains 15 residues. V lost 1 base and J 1 base, leaving 10 bases between the germline ends. Germline lookup yields CDR1 MDHEN and CDR2 SYDVKM. The CDR3 nucleotides are TGTGCCAGCAGTTTATTCACACGGGGGAACACTGAAGCTTTCTTT. Translating it yields CASSLFTRGNTEAFF.

At least ten counts were recorded for this clonotype. The chain has TRBV28 and TRBJ2-5, with 9 bases lining up with TRBD1. The V gene's germline CDR1 is MDHEN and CDR2 SYDVKM. J lost 4 bases, V lost 10 bases, and 7 bases had no gene match. This CDR3 spans 13 amino acids. CDR3 residues: CATQGARLETQYF. CDR3 DNA sequence: TGTGCCACACAGGGGGCGAGGTTAGAGACCCAGTACTTC. Filled out from reference TRBV28 and TRBJ2-5, the complete variable domain reads DVKVTQSSRYLVKRTGEKVFLECVQDMDHENMFWYRQDPGLGLRLIYFSYDVKMKEKGDIPEGYSVSREKKERFSLILESASTNQTSMYLCATQGARLETQYFGPGTRLLVL.

The table lists this clonotype with many counts. The rearrangement joins TRBV28 to TRBJ1-5; weak D call: TRBD1 (6 bases). Trimming left V 2 bases short and J 1 base short, with 9 bases between. Germline V gene lookup returns CDR1 MDHEN and CDR2 SYDVKM. The CDR3 runs to 15 residues. CDR3 sequence: CASSLGGASNQPQHF. The DNA of the CDR3 is TGTGCCAGCAGTTTAGGGGGGGCGAGCAATCAGCCCCAGCATTTT.

This clonotype was seen only a few times. This sequence joins TRBV18 and TRBJ2-7, with 14 bases matching TRBD2. J was trimmed by 6 bases and V by 4 bases; bases with no gene match: 5. The CDR3 is 15 residues long. CDR1 is KGHSH and CDR2 is LQKENI in the germline V gene. For the CDR3, the DNA is TGTGCCAGCTCACAAGAGGGACTAGCGGGAGCCGAGCAGTACTTC. This translates into CASSQEGLAGAEQYF.

The chain recombines TRBV14 with TRBJ2-1, with 11 nucleotides matching TRBD2. CDR1 SGHDN and CDR2 FVKESK come from the germline V gene. With V trimmed by 3 bases and J by 8 bases, 6 bases remained unmatched. CDR3 length: 15 amino acids. The CDR3 reads CASSHERTSGHEQFF. The CDR3 nucleotides read TGTGCCAGCAGCCACGAAAGGACTAGCGGGCATGAGCAGTTCTTC.

This chain connects TRBV28 to TRBJ2-7; 9 bases align to TRBD1. This CDR3 contains 20 residues. Germline CDR1 MDHEN, CDR2 SYDVKM. J gave up 5 bases and V 0 bases, and 20 bases lay outside the gene matches. The CDR3 spells CASSLWGLVRDRATRDEQYF. The CDR3 nucleotides read TGTGCCAGCAGTTTATGGGGATTGGTGAGGGACAGGGCGACAAGAGACGAGCAGTACTTC.

This clonotype turned up a few times. The rearrangement links TRBV27 to TRBJ2-7; D perhaps matches TRBD2 (6 bases). Germline V gene sequence: CDR1 MNHEY, CDR2 SMNVEV (reference sequence). This CDR3 region has 13 residues. Between the trimmed V and J ends, which lost 6 bases and 6 bases, there was a span of 15 bases. The CDR3 DNA reads TGTGCCAGCAGCCCACTAGCTATTGGCGAGCAGTACTTC. This sequence encodes CASSPLAIGEQYF.